Shown below are 18 T cell receptor beta chains from a single sample sequenced in a study of blood T cell repertoires in COVID-19. Libraries were prepared by immunoSEQ multiplex PCR; TCRdb keeps only in-frame clonotypes and omits some of them. Seen here are about 63,000 clones, about 74% observed once, and the top ten hold 28%. The specimen was peripheral blood. All receptors come from an elderly woman with acute or convalescent COVID-19.

The chain is built from TRBV10-3 and TRBJ2-5; 10 bases align to TRBD1. Germline CDR1 is ENHRY and CDR2 is SYGVKD. The CDR3 is 14 residues long. The junction had 7 bases not matched to a gene; V was cut back by 6 bases and J by 6 bases. The CDR3 nucleotides read TGTGCCATCAGGGGGACAGGGGTCAGGAAGACCCAGTACTTC. Translating it yields CAIRGTGVRKTQYF.

The chain recombines TRBV19 with TRBJ2-2; perhaps TRBD2 as D (5 bases). The CDR3 extends over 15 amino acids. Trimming left V 2 bases short and J 1 base short, with 8 bases between. CDR1 and CDR2 (germline): LNHDA, SQIVND (reference sequence). The CDR3, as DNA: TGTGCCAGTAGTATACGGGGATTGAACACCGGGGAGCTGTTTTTT. As protein: CASSIRGLNTGELFF.

This clone showed up just a few times. The V call is TRBV15, the J call TRBJ2-3, with TRBD1 identical over 7 bases. CDR3 length: 15 amino acids. V lost 5 bases to trimming and J lost 5 bases; unmatched junction nucleotides: 10. Germline V gives CDR1 LNHNV, CDR2 YYDKDF (reference sequence). CDR3 nucleotide sequence: TGTGCCACCAGCTCTTCGACAGGGAACGTAGATACGCAGTATTTT. Its protein is CATSSSTGNVDTQYF.

With respect to this clone: An end of the junction differs from the germline gene, which may be a read error. The rearrangement joins TRBV28 to TRBJ2-2; D perhaps matches TRBD2 (6 bases). Germline V gene lookup returns CDR1 MDHEN and CDR2 SYDVKM. This CDR3 is built from 18 residues. As DNA, the CDR3 is TGTGCCAGCAGTTTATCCGGAGGGTTAGCCCTCGAACACCGGGGAGCTGTTTTT. This codes for CASSLSGGLALEHRGAVF. The variable domain in full, with the rest retrieved from reference TRBV28 and TRBJ2-2, is DVKVTQSSRYLVKRTGEKVFLECVQDMDHENMFWYRQDPGLGLRLIYFSYDVKMKEKGDIPEGYSVSREKKERFSLILESASTNQTSMYLCASSLSGGLALEHRGAVFGEGSRLTVL.

This clone was seen just once. The chain employs TRBV29-1 and TRBJ1-2; D is ambiguous. The CDR3 has 13 residues. Germline assignment: CDR1 SQVTM and CDR2 ANQGSEA. The germline V and J ends were trimmed by 0 bases and 1 base, with 6 bases remaining between them. Here the CDR3 DNA reads TGCAGCGTTGAAGATTCCGTTAACTATGGCTACACCTTC. Protein product: CSVEDSVNYGYTF.

The chain joins TRBV7-7 to TRBJ2-5, with TRBD2 matching over 13 bases. CDR1 and CDR2 from the germline V gene are SSHAT and FNYEAQ (reference sequence). The length of the CDR3 is 15 residues. The V and J ends lost 6 bases and 5 bases, in that order; junction bases with no gene match: 6. The CDR3 loop reads CASSSGLAGQETQYF. The CDR3 nucleotides read TGTGCCAGCAGTTCGGGACTAGCGGGACAGGAGACCCAGTACTTC.

The chain couples TRBV7-9 to TRBJ2-3, with TRBD1 matching over 8 bases. This CDR3 has 18 amino acids. The germline gives CDR1 SEHNR, CDR2 FQNEAQ (reference sequence). V trimming: 2 bases; J trimming: 2 bases; junction bases outside the gene matches: 12. CDR3: CASSLRQGKPGVTDTQYF. CDR3 sequence (DNA): TGTGCCAGCAGCTTAAGACAGGGGAAGCCGGGAGTCACAGATACGCAGTATTTT.

The rearrangement uses TRBV9 and TRBJ2-1; D unclear. V was clipped by 0 bases and J by 10 bases, with 17 bases between them. Looked up from germline, CDR1 is SGDLS and CDR2 is YYNGEE. The CDR3 is 15 residues long. The CDR3 protein is CASSVAHSTSEEQFF. CDR3 nucleotide sequence: TGTGCCAGCAGCGTAGCTCATTCCACCTCGGAGGAGCAGTTCTTC.

This chain uses TRBV10-3 with TRBJ1-1; no definite D call. Germline loops: CDR1 ENHRY, CDR2 SYGVKD. The CDR3 has 12 amino acids. V was shortened by 4 bases and J by 4 bases, with 7 bases between the two germline ends. CDR3 protein: CAISGAVTEAFF. The CDR3 nucleotides are TGTGCCATCAGTGGGGCCGTCACTGAAGCTTTCTTT.

CDR3 residues: CASSLAGFGDEQFF. CDR3 bases: TGTGCCAGCAGCTTAGCGGGGTTCGGGGATGAGCAGTTCTTC. This sequence joins TRBV7-9 and TRBJ2-1; D might be TRBD2 (5 bases). CDR1 and CDR2 from the germline V gene are SEHNR and FQNEAQ (reference sequence). The CDR3 has 14 residues. V was shortened by 0 bases and J by 8 bases, with 11 bases between the two germline ends.

This clone came up once. The chain recombines TRBV4-2 with TRBJ2-1; TRBD2 agrees at 9 bases. The germline CDR1 and CDR2 sequences are LGHNA and YNFKEQ. Germline trimming cut 1 base from V and 6 bases from J; bases unmatched to any gene: 4. The CDR3 spans 15 residues. The DNA for the CDR3 is TGTGCCAGCAGCCAAGGACTAGCGGAATTCAATGAGCAGTTCTTC. This codes for CASSQGLAEFNEQFF.

This clone was detected once. The chain carries TRBV10-3 and TRBJ1-2; possible D gene TRBD1, 5 bases. Germline V gene data show CDR1 as ENHRY and CDR2 as SYGVKD. The CDR3 is 14 amino acids. Trimming cost V 2 bases and J 1 base, with 8 bases left between them. CDR3 bases: TGTGCCATCAGTGAGGGGAGGGGTAACTATGGCTACACCTTC. This translates into CAISEGRGNYGYTF.

The chain is built from TRBV10-2 and TRBJ2-1; unclear D gene. This CDR3 is 15 amino acids long. Trimming removed 2 bases from V and 2 bases from J, with 10 bases in between. CDR1 is WSHSY and CDR2 is SAAADI in the germline V gene. The DNA of the CDR3 is TGCGCCAGCAGTGAGGGGCATTTGACCTACAATGAGCAGTTCTTC. Its translation: CASSEGHLTYNEQFF.

In its sample, this clone was seen a few times. V gene TRBV7-2 combines with J gene TRBJ2-1; 7 bases agree with TRBD2. The CDR3 consists of 13 residues. Germline values: CDR1 SGHTA, CDR2 FQGNSA. With 4 bases clipped from V and 5 bases from J, the junction kept 2 bases outside the gene matches. In nucleotides, the CDR3 is TGTGCCAGCAGCTGGACTAGAGACAATGAGCAGTTCTTC. Translation: CASSWTRDNEQFF.

The rearrangement uses TRBV4-1 and TRBJ1-5; 9 bases line up with TRBD1. Germline trimming cut 4 bases from V and 7 bases from J; bases unmatched to any gene: 14. CDR3 length: 17 residues. Germline CDR1 and CDR2: MGHRA and YSYEKL. CDR3 nucleotides: TGCGCCAGCAGCCCGGGAGGCCCGGGACAGGGTACCCAGCCCCAGCATTTT. Residues: CASSPGGPGQGTQPQHF.

This clone was seen more than once but under ten times. The CDR3 loop reads CASSQGQGGTYEQYF. In DNA form, the CDR3 reads TGCGCCAGCAGCCAAGGTCAGGGCGGGACCTACGAGCAGTACTTC. The chain is built from TRBV4-1 and TRBJ2-7; possibly TRBD2 for D (6 bases). V was pared by 1 base and J by 2 bases, with 12 bases between. The CDR3 loop spans 15 amino acids. Germline lookup yields CDR1 MGHRA and CDR2 YSYEKL.

V usage is TRBV6-2 or TRBV6-3 and J usage is TRBJ2-1, with TRBD2 matching over 13 bases. Looked up from germline, CDR1 is MNHEY and CDR2 is SVGEGT. The CDR3 loop spans 16 amino acids. With 4 bases clipped from V and 7 bases from J, the junction kept 7 bases outside the gene matches. The CDR3 coding sequence is TGTGCCAGCAGTTGGACTAGCGGGAGTGTTGAGAATGAGCAGTTCTTC. This encodes CASSWTSGSVENEQFF.

The J gene is TRBJ2-3, the V gene TRBV4-1; 14 nucleotides match TRBD2. Germline values: CDR1 MGHRA, CDR2 YSYEKL. The V gene end was trimmed by 1 base and the J gene end by 4 bases; junction bases not matched to a gene: 1. CDR3 length: 16 residues. CDR3 in amino acids: CASSQGLAGGSDTQYF. In DNA, the CDR3 is TGCGCCAGCAGCCAAGGACTAGCGGGAGGGTCAGATACGCAGTATTTT.